This T cell receptor beta chain stems from a study of vaccination effects on CD4 cells after COVID-19. Trimming cost V 3 bases and J 6 bases; bases outside gene matches: 10. The CDR3 contains 15 residues. Germline V gene sequence: CDR1 SGHDT, CDR2 YYEEEE. Regarding the study as a whole: From healthy vaccinees, only 1 of 255 vaccine-induced clones also reacted to common cold coronaviruses. Clones induced by infection and by vaccine showed marked clonal contraction late after vaccination.

In regard to this clone: The antigen is unknown.

Antigen-specific CD4+ T cell clonotypes were called by their expansion after viral peptide-pool culture in ViraFEST. Cells that had been cultured for 10 days were the source of isolated CD4+ T cells. No vaccinee had earlier SARS-CoV-2 infection, and nucleocapsid antibodies were negative. IL-2 medium was substituted for half the medium on days 3 and 7. Sequencing was performed with immunoSEQ multiplex PCR; in TCRdb, only in-frame clones are kept and a portion is missing. The sample shows tens of thousands of clones, over 60% of them seen only once. Sample: CD4+ T cells from PBMCs cultured with HCoV-NL63 spike peptides, taken before COVID-19 vaccination. This TCR derives from a human donor who received a COVID-19 vaccine. This sequence joins TRBV5-6 and TRBJ2-7; 9 bases are a match to TRBD1. The CDR3 DNA reads as TGTGCCAGCAGCTGGTTGGACAGGGGAAGATCCGAGCAGTACTTC. It is translated as CASSWLDRGRSEQYF.